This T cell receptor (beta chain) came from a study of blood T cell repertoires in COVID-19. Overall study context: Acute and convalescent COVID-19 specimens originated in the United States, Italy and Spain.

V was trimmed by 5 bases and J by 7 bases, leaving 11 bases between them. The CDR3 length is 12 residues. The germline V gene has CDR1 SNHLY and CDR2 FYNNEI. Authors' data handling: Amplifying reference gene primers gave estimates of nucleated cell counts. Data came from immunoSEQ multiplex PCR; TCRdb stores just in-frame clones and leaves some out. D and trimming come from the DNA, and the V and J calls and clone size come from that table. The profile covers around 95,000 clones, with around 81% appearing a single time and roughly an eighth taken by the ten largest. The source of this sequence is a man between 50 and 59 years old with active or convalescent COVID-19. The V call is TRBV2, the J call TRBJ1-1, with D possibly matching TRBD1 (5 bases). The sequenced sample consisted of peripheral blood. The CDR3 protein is CASSHRRLEAFF. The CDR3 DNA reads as TGTGCCAGCAGTCACAGGCGTCTTGAAGCTTTCTTT. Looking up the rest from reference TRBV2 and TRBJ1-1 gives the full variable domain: EPEVTQTPSHQVTQMGQEVILRCVPISNHLYFYWYRQILGQKVEFLVSFYNNEISEKSEIFDDQFSVERPDGSNFTLKIRSTKLEDSAMYFCASSHRRLEAFFGQGTRLTVV.